The present TCR beta chain was sequenced within a study of T cells after somatic rescue of genetic block. Here immunoSEQ multiplex PCR was the method, and the copy in TCRdb shows in-frame clones only, minus some. The sample contains over 95,000 clones, 85% to 95% of which appear only once. V was pared by 5 bases and J by 2 bases, with 7 bases of the junction left unmatched. This CDR3 has 16 residues. Germline CDR1 and CDR2: SGHNT and YENEEA. The receptor's source is a woman aged 18-29 years. Sequencing was carried out using peripheral blood mononuclear cells (PBMCs). The V gene is TRBV11-3, the J gene TRBJ1-3; TRBD1 matches 9 bases. The CDR3 coding sequence is TGTGCCAGCAGCCAGCCCGGGACAGGGACTGGAAACACCATATATTTT. Its protein product is CASSQPGTGTGNTIYF.